This TCR beta chain was found in a study of blood T cell repertoires in COVID-19. This CDR3 region has 15 residues. Participants spanned ages roughly 18 to 95 years and resided in over 20 US areas. Per the authors' pipeline: Reference gene primer amplification gave nucleated cell count estimates. Data came from immunoSEQ multiplex PCR; TCRdb stores just in-frame clones and leaves some out. D and trimming come from the DNA, and the V and J calls and clone size come from that table. The sample shows 100,000 or so clones, approximately 86% of them seen only once. The rearrangement uses TRBV21-1 and TRBJ2-1; the table assigns TRBD2, which was not confirmed against the DNA. TRBV21-1 represents a pseudogene. This sequence was found in a woman aged 50 to 65 who had recovered from COVID-19. The material sequenced was PBMCs or T cells enriched from blood (not recorded which). The CDR3 region is CASSKAMTSLNEQFF. The CDR3, as DNA: TGTGCCAGCAGCAAAGCCATGACTAGCCTCAATGAGCAGTTCTTC.